Listed below are T cell receptor beta chains from one sample, sequenced in a study of blood T cell repertoires in COVID-19. This table comes from immunoSEQ multiplex PCR, and its TCRdb copy is limited to in-frame clones, with some not included. This sample has about 120,000 clones; 84% occur once, and the top ten carry over 7.5%. The specimen sequenced was peripheral blood. These TCRs come from a woman between 40 and 55 years old with acute or convalescent COVID-19. Each CDR3 is given with its conserved first and last residue. The D gene is left open where the match is weak. Clone size is given for some rows only: seen once, a few or many times, or a class if the clone is expanded.

CDR3 protein	CDR3 DNA	clone size	J gene	D gene	CDR3 length	V gene
CASSGTQGAYSPLHF	TGTGCCAGTAGTGGGACACAGGGGGCGTATTCACCCCTCCACTTT	.	TRBJ1-6	TRBD1	15	TRBV19
CASHQQANTRF	TGTGCCAGCCACCAACAGGCTAACACGCGATTT	few	TRBJ1-1	.	11	TRBV6-5
CASSRTANSPLHF	TGCGCCAGCAGTCGGACAGCCAATTCACCCCTCCACTTT	.	TRBJ1-6	.	13	TRBV10-1
CASSLGFGTSSYEQYF	TGCGCCAGCAGCTTGGGTTTTGGGACTAGCTCCTACGAGCAGTACTTC	.	TRBJ2-7	TRBD2	16	TRBV5-1
CASSWTGGNYEQYF	TGTGCCAGTAGCTGGACAGGGGGAAACTACGAGCAGTACTTC	.	TRBJ2-7	TRBD1	14	TRBV19
CASSSYSDRFNQPQHF	TGTGCCAGCAGCTCTTACTCGGACAGATTCAATCAGCCCCAGCATTTT	.	TRBJ1-5	.	16	TRBV5-6
CASSIVGEGSAPRFF	.	.	TRBJ2-1	.	15	TRBV19
CASSGQEYTEAFF	TGTGCCAGCAGTGGACAGGAGTACACTGAAGCTTTCTTT	.	TRBJ1-1	.	13	TRBV2
CASSSFGTSPAFNEQFF	TGCGCCAGCAGCTCATTCGGGACTAGCCCGGCCTTCAATGAGCAGTTCTTC	.	TRBJ2-1	TRBD2	17	TRBV5-1
CASSLNRGDGYTF	TGTGCCAGCAGCTTAAACAGGGGTGATGGCTACACCTTC	.	TRBJ1-2	TRBD1	13	TRBV5-5
CASRWAGSTDTQYF	TGCGCCAGCAGATGGGCTGGTAGCACAGATACGCAGTATTTT	.	TRBJ2-3	.	14	TRBV5-1
CASSSAGPKETQYF	TGTGCCAGCAGCTCCGCGGGGCCAAAAGAGACCCAGTACTTC	.	TRBJ2-5	.	14	TRBV7-6
CASSEFGEGSRDYTF	TGTGCCAGCAGTGAATTCGGGGAGGGAAGTAGAGACTACACCTTC	.	TRBJ1-2	.	15	TRBV25-1
CSVGRGGDEKLFF	TGCAGCGTTGGAAGAGGAGGGGATGAAAAACTGTTTTTT	.	TRBJ1-4	.	13	TRBV29-1
CATSDLEPSGSYNEQFF	TGTGCCACCAGTGATTTGGAGCCTAGCGGATCATACAATGAGCAGTTCTTC	.	TRBJ2-1	TRBD2	17	TRBV24-1
CASSQAGGFASTDTQYF	TGCGCCAGCAGCCAAGCCGGGGGGTTCGCTAGCACAGATACGCAGTATTTT	.	TRBJ2-3	TRBD2	17	TRBV4-3
CASRVTASTDTQYF	TGTGCCAGCAGAGTGACAGCGAGCACAGATACGCAGTATTTT	.	TRBJ2-3	.	14	TRBV2
CASSDPGTGFRFGYTF	TGTGCCAGCAGCGACCCAGGGACAGGGTTTCGCTTTGGCTACACCTTC	.	TRBJ1-2	TRBD1	16	TRBV9
CASSFSQGSGKLFF	TGTGCCAGCAGTTTTAGTCAGGGTTCCGGAAAACTGTTTTTT	.	TRBJ1-4	.	14	TRBV27
CASSAPGGRGDEQFF	TGTGCCAGCAGTGCCCCAGGGGGTAGGGGCGATGAGCAGTTCTTC	.	TRBJ2-1	TRBD1	15	TRBV9
CASSMAGGTTNEKLFF	TGTGCCAGTAGTATGGCTGGCGGGACAACTAATGAAAAACTGTTTTTT	.	TRBJ1-4	.	16	TRBV19
CASQGQGGTTQNIQYF	TGTGCCAGTCAGGGGCAGGGAGGGACGACCCAAAACATTCAGTACTTC	.	TRBJ2-4	.	16	TRBV11-2
CASSVDPHSRDTQYF	TGTGCCAGCAGCGTAGATCCCCACTCACGGGATACGCAGTATTTT	.	TRBJ2-3	.	15	TRBV9
CASSEYRGASGGVDEQFF	TGTGCCAGCAGTGAATATCGCGGGGCTAGCGGGGGGGTGGATGAGCAGTTCTTC	.	TRBJ2-1	TRBD2	18	TRBV6-1
CASSLGNRVDTEAFF	TGTGCCAGCAGCTTAGGTAACAGGGTGGACACTGAAGCTTTCTTT	.	TRBJ1-1	.	15	TRBV7-6
CASTLAGGGSTEQFF	TGTGCCAGCACCCTAGCGGGGGGTGGGTCCACTGAGCAGTTCTTC	few	TRBJ2-1	TRBD2	15	TRBV2
CASSGLAGGYEQYF	TGTGCCAGCAGCGGACTAGCGGGGGGGTACGAGCAGTACTTC	.	TRBJ2-7	TRBD2	14	TRBV2
CAWAIGGFTDTQYF	TGTGCCTGGGCTATTGGGGGGTTCACAGATACGCAGTATTTT	few	TRBJ2-3	.	14	TRBV30
CASSVSTDTQYF	TGTGCCAGCAGCGTATCTACAGATACGCAGTATTTT	.	TRBJ2-3	.	12	TRBV9
CASSLEGANTEAFF	TGCGCCAGCAGCTTGGAAGGGGCGAACACTGAAGCTTTCTTT	.	TRBJ1-1	.	14	TRBV5-1
CASSISLNSPLHF	TGTGCCAGTAGTATCAGTCTGAATTCACCCCTCCACTTT	.	TRBJ1-6	.	13	TRBV19
CASSTGDRGKPQHF	TGTGCCAGTAGTACCGGGGACAGGGGAAAGCCCCAGCATTTT	.	TRBJ1-5	TRBD1	14	TRBV19
CASSSPGQGKGYTF	TGTGCCAGCAGCTCACCGGGACAGGGGAAGGGCTACACCTTC	.	TRBJ1-2	TRBD1	14	TRBV5-4
CASIGWGNGGAPYNEQFF	TGTGCCAGCATAGGATGGGGTAACGGAGGGGCACCCTACAATGAGCAGTTCTTC	.	TRBJ2-1	.	18	TRBV27
CASSLAQGVNIQYF	TGCGCCAGCAGCTTGGCGCAGGGGGTCAACATTCAGTACTTC	.	TRBJ2-4	TRBD1	14	TRBV5-1
CASSSRTATNEKLFF	TGTGCCAGCAGCTCACGGACAGCAACTAATGAAAAACTGTTTTTT	.	TRBJ1-4	.	15	TRBV5-4
CASSLSGGTGDGEQYF	TGTGCCAGCAGTTTATCGGGAGGGACAGGGGACGGCGAGCAGTACTTC	.	TRBJ2-7	TRBD1	16	TRBV27
CASTRTGFREDTQYF	TGTGCCAGCACCAGAACCGGGTTTCGCGAGGATACGCAGTATTTT	.	TRBJ2-3	.	15	TRBV9
CASSPGTGTANYGYTF	TGTGCCAGCTCACCCGGGACAGGGACGGCTAACTATGGCTACACCTTC	.	TRBJ1-2	TRBD1	16	TRBV18
CASSLTGINYGYTF	TGTGCCAGCAGCTTAACAGGGATAAACTATGGCTACACCTTC	.	TRBJ1-2	.	14	TRBV7-9
CAIKFGGQGHYGYTF	TGTGCCATCAAGTTCGGGGGACAGGGACACTATGGCTACACCTTC	.	TRBJ1-2	TRBD1	15	TRBV10-3